This entry concerns a single T cell receptor beta chain. The target antigen is unknown. Germline CDR1 ENHRY, CDR2 SYGVKD. The CDR3 has 15 amino acids. V lost 3 bases, J lost 3 bases, and 15 bases lay in between. Second-dose intervals near 4 or 12 weeks were combined. This specimen comes from a study of T cell responses to AZD1222 COVID-19 vaccine. Using immunoSEQ multiplex PCR, the repertoire was profiled, and TCRdb retains in-frame clones only, with some absent. This sample has about 150,000 clones; around 88% occur once, and the top ten carry around 0.99%. Study conclusions and caveats: No repertoire was sampled before or during the peak T cell response, only after it. Clonal diversity was possibly underestimated, and white British individuals and females predominated among donors.

V usage is TRBV10-3 and J usage is TRBJ2-7; a weak D match, TRBD2 (5 bases). The input for sequencing was peripheral blood, taken 28 days after the second AZD1222 dose. The receptor was derived from an adult who received the AZD1222 COVID-19 vaccine. The CDR3 DNA reads as TGTGCCATCAGTGATCCCGGGATCTCTTTCTACGAGCAGTACTTC. This sequence encodes CAISDPGISFYEQYF.